This TCR beta chain was sequenced for a study of neurological immune-mediated disorders. Study-level results: None of the CDR3 amino acid sequences of expanded clones were shared across subjects, and this suggested private repertoires in all groups.

This clonotype was counted at least ten times. Its antigen is undetermined. Time point given: longitudinal time-point 3. The making of cDNA relied on 5'RACE with 10-nucleotide random UMIs. Every sequencing run produced over 160 million TCR-beta sequences that came from 15-18 subjects. A single record per CDR3 protein comes from TCRdb applying MiXCR to the 5' RACE reads. The sample lists roughly 50,000 distinct CDR3 sequences; roughly 13% were seen once. CDR1 and CDR2 from the germline V gene are LGHNA and YSLEER. V was clipped by 0 bases and J by 7 bases, with 12 bases between them. The CDR3 has 14 amino acids.

V is TRBV4-3 and J is TRBJ1-2, with D perhaps TRBD1 (6 bases). This sequence was found in a male donor with HTLV-1-associated myelopathy (HAM/TSP). Sequenced sample: PBMCs. The CDR3 coding sequence is TGCGCCAGCAGCCAAGATGGGGGGCGCGGTGGCTACACCTTC. Its translation is CASSQDGGRGGYTF.